The next 13 T cell receptor beta chains were all read from a single sample in a study of cytomegalovirus exposure and HLA in healthy donors. A multiplex PCR was run with 60 Vbeta primers and 13 Jbeta primers. Here immunoSEQ multiplex PCR was the method, and the copy in TCRdb shows in-frame clones only, minus some. The sample lists 90,000 to 120,000 clones, about 80% occurring once. Material: PBMCs. The receptors derive from a man aged 25 to 45 in good health and CMV-seropositive.

The genes are TRBV4-1 and TRBJ2-3; 11 nucleotides agree with TRBD2. V trimming: 3 bases; J trimming: 4 bases; junction bases outside the gene matches: 15. Germline CDR1 and CDR2: MGHRA and YSYEKL. The CDR3 has 19 residues. As DNA, the CDR3 is TGCGCCAGCAGCCATCGATTCCCCTCTAGCGGGGGGCTGGCAGATACGCAGTATTTT. It yields the protein CASSHRFPSSGGLADTQYF.

This clone was seen just once. The V gene is TRBV7-6, the J gene TRBJ2-1; D unclear. The CDR3 loop spans 14 amino acids. V dropped 5 bases and J dropped 11 bases, with 19 bases sitting between them. The V gene's germline CDR1 is SGHVS and CDR2 FNYEAQ. CDR3 bases: TGTGCCAGCAGCCCAAGTCCGGTTTTAATCAAGCAGTTCTTC. Amino acids: CASSPSPVLIKQFF.

This clone appeared a few times. The chain is built from TRBV7-9 and TRBJ1-1, with D possibly being TRBD1 (5 bases). CDR1 is SEHNR, CDR2 FQNEAQ, per germline (reference sequence). This CDR3 comprises 12 residues. V shed 7 bases and J shed 1 base, with 7 bases lying between them. Written as DNA, the CDR3 is TGTGCCAGCATCGGGGGGAACACTGAAGCTTTCTTT. Amino acids: CASIGGNTEAFF. The whole variable domain, filled in from reference TRBV7-9 and TRBJ1-1, reads DTGVSQNPRHKITKRGQNVTFRCDPISEHNRLYWYRQTLGQGPEFLTYFQNEAQLEKSRLLSDRFSAERPKGSFSTLEIQRTEQGDSAMYLCASIGGNTEAFFGQGTRLTVV.

This chain connects TRBV5-1 to TRBJ2-7; TRBD2 aligns across 7 bases. This CDR3 has 15 residues. Trimming at V came to 3 bases and at J to 6 bases, leaving 12 bases not matched to a gene. In germline, CDR1 is SGHRS, CDR2 YFSETQ. CDR3 nucleotides: TGCGCCAGCAGCTCCGGGGCGGGGGTAAGTCTCGAGCAGTACTTC. Its translation is CASSSGAGVSLEQYF.

The chain has TRBV5-6 and TRBJ1-4; 10 bases fit TRBD1. Germline V lookup: CDR1 SGHDT, CDR2 YYEEEE. This CDR3 comprises 16 residues. After removal of 3 bases from V and 3 bases from J, the junction contained 5 bases not matched to a gene. DNA of the CDR3: TGTGCCAGCAGCTATGGGACAGGGGTGGCTAATGAAAAACTGTTTTTT. Encoded protein: CASSYGTGVANEKLFF.

The rearrangement links TRBV27 to TRBJ1-1; a possible D gene is TRBD1 (5 bases). Germline CDR1 and CDR2: MNHEY and SMNVEV (reference sequence). The CDR3 has 13 amino acids. V gave up 2 bases and J gave up 5 bases, with 9 bases separating them. CDR3 coding DNA: TGTGCCAGCAGTTTAGGGGCCAAAACTGAAGCTTTCTTT. As protein: CASSLGAKTEAFF.

In this sample, this clone turned up once. The chain combines TRBV2 with TRBJ1-3; 10 bases align to TRBD1. CDR1 SNHLY and CDR2 FYNNEI come from the germline V gene. V gave up 6 bases and J gave up 7 bases; unmatched junction bases: 6. This CDR3 has 14 residues. The CDR3 here is CASRVTGGQNTIYF. The CDR3 DNA reads as TGTGCCAGCAGAGTGACAGGGGGCCAGAACACCATATATTTT.

The chain joins TRBV6-1 to TRBJ2-3, with 7 nucleotides matching TRBD2. CDR1 and CDR2 (germline): MNHNS, SASEGT. Trimming took 2 bases from V and 4 from J; bases not matched to a gene: 6. CDR3 length: 15 amino acids. This CDR3 reads CASSERAGTPDTQYF. CDR3 bases: TGTGCCAGCAGTGAACGAGCGGGGACCCCAGATACGCAGTATTTT.

Only a few counts were recorded for this clone. J is TRBJ1-1 and V is TRBV5-4, with a weak D call TRBD1 (5 bases). This CDR3 is 14 amino acids long. The germline V gene encodes CDR1 SGHNT and CDR2 YYREEE (reference sequence). V was cut by 1 base and J by 7 bases, with 14 bases left in between. The CDR3 reads CASSLTPGAIEAFF. The DNA of the CDR3 is TGTGCCAGCAGCTTGACGCCTGGGGCAATTGAAGCTTTCTTT.

This clone has just one count. The chain couples TRBV5-1 to TRBJ2-3, with 8 bases identical to TRBD1. Germline CDR1 is SGHRS and CDR2 is YFSETQ. The CDR3 loop spans 14 amino acids. J was trimmed by 4 bases and V by 1 base; bases with no gene match: 2. The CDR3 sequence: CASSLTGGPDTQYF. Here the CDR3 DNA reads TGCGCCAGCAGCTTGACAGGGGGTCCAGATACGCAGTATTTT.

The V call is TRBV27, the J call TRBJ2-3; 7 nucleotides line up with TRBD1. The V gene's germline CDR1 is MNHEY and CDR2 SMNVEV (reference sequence). Germline trimming cut 3 bases from V and 2 bases from J; bases unmatched to any gene: 5. CDR3 length equals 15 residues. The CDR3: CASSLETGNTDTQYF. The CDR3 DNA is TGTGCCAGCAGTTTGGAGACAGGGAACACAGATACGCAGTATTTT.

The gene calls are TRBV5-1 and TRBJ2-1; 16 positions agree with TRBD2. In germline, CDR1 is SGHRS, CDR2 YFSETQ. The CDR3 covers 17 residues. With V trimmed by 4 bases and J by 7 bases, 8 bases remained unmatched. As DNA, the CDR3 is TGCGCCAGCAGCACCGGGACTAGCGGGGGGGCCGAAAATGAGCAGTTCTTC. Amino acid sequence: CASSTGTSGGAENEQFF.

J is TRBJ1-5 and V is TRBV27, with D perhaps TRBD1 (6 bases). The CDR3 length is 16 residues. Trimming removed 5 bases at V and 4 bases at J, with 18 bases between. CDR1 is MNHEY, CDR2 SMNVEV, per germline (reference sequence). CDR3 loop: CASSLSAGARNQPQHF. The CDR3 nucleotides read TGTGCCAGCAGTCTCAGCGCGGGGGCCAGGAATCAGCCCCAGCATTTT.